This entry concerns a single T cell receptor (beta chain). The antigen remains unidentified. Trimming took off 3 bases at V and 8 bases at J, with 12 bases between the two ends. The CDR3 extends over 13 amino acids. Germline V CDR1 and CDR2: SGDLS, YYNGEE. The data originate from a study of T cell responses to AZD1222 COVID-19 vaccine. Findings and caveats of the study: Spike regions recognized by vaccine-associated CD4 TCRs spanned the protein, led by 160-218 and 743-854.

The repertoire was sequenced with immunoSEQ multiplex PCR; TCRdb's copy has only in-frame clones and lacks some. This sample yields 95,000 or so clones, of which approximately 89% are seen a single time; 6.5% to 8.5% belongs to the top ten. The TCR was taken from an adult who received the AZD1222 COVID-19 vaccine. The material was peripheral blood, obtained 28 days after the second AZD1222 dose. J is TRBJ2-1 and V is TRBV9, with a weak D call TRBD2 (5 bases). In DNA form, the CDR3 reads TGTGCCAGCAGCGGCCGCAGCGGCGATGAGCAGTTCTTC. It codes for CASSGRSGDEQFF.